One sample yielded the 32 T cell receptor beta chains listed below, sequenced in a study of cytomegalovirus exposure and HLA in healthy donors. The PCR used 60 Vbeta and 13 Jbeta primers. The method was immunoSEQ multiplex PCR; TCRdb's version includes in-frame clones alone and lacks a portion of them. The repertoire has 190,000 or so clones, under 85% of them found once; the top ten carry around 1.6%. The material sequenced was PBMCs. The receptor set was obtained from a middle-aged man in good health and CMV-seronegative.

The CDR3 reads CASSTGQYPDYGYTF. In DNA form, the CDR3 reads TGCGCCAGCAGCACTGGACAGTATCCTGACTATGGCTACACCTTC. The V gene is TRBV5-1, the J gene TRBJ1-2, with a weak D call TRBD1 (6 bases). Trimming pared 4 bases from V and 3 bases from J, leaving 16 bases between. From germline, CDR1 is SGHRS and CDR2 YFSETQ. The CDR3 runs 15 residues.

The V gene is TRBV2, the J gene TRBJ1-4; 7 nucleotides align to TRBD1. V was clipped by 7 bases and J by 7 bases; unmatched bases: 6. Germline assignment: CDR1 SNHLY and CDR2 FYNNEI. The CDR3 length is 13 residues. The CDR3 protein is CASKGAGPEKLFF. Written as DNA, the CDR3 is TGTGCCAGCAAGGGGGCAGGGCCTGAAAAACTGTTTTTT.

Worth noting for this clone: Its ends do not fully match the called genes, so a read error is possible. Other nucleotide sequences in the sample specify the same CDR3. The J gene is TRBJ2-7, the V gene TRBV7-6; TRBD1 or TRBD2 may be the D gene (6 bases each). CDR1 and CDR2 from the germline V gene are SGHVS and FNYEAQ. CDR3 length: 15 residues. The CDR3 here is CASSLAAQGPHEQYF. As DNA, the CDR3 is TGCGCCAGCAGCTTAGCGGCACAGGGTCCCCACGAGCAGTACTTC.

CDR3 in DNA: TGTGCCAGCAGTCCGTCAGGCTATTCAAGAGAGACCCAGTACTTC. Its protein is CASSPSGYSRETQYF. The chain joins TRBV27 to TRBJ2-5; no reliable D call. Germline CDR1 and CDR2: MNHEY and SMNVEV (reference sequence). This CDR3 contains 15 residues. Deletions cut 5 bases from V and 4 bases from J, with 17 bases between.

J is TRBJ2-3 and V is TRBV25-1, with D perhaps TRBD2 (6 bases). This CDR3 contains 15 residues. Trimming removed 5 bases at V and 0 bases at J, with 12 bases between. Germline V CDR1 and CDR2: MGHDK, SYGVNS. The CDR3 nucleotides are TGTGCCAGCAGTTTCGGGAGTTCTAGCACAGATACGCAGTATTTT. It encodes CASSFGSSSTDTQYF. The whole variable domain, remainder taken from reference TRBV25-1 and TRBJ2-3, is EADIYQTPRYLVIGTGKKITLECSQTMGHDKMYWYQQDPGMELHLIHYSYGVNSTEKGDLSSESTVSRIRTEHFPLTLESARPSHTSQYLCASSFGSSSTDTQYFGPGTRLTVL.

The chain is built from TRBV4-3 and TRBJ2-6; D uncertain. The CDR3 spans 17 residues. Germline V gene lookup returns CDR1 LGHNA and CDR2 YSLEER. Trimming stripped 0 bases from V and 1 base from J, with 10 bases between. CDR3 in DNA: TGCGCCAGCAGCCAAGAAAAGTGGGCATCTGGGGCCAACGTCCTGACTTTC. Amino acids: CASSQEKWASGANVLTF.

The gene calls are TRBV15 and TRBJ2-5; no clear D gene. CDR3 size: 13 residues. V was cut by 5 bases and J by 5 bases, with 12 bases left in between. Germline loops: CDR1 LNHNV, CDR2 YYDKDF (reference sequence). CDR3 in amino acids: CATSGRRLETQYF. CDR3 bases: TGTGCCACCAGCGGCAGAAGACTGGAGACCCAGTACTTC.

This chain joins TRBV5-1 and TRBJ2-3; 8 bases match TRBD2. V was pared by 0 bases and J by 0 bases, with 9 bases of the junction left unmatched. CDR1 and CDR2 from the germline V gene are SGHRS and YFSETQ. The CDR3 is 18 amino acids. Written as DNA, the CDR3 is TGCGCCAGCAGCTTGGATAGGGGACTAGGACCTAGCACAGATACGCAGTATTTT. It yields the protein CASSLDRGLGPSTDTQYF.

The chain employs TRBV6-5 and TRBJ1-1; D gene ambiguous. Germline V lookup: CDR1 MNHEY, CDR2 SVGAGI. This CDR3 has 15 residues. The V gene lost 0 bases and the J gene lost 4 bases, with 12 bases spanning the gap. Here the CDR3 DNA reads TGTGCCAGCAGTTACTCTTTTATCGGTAGCACTGAAGCTTTCTTT. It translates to CASSYSFIGSTEAFF.

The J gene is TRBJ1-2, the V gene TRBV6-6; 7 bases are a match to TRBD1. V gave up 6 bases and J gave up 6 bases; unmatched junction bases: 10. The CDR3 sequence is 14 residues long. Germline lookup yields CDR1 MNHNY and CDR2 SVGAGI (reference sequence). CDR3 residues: CASRTPGTVHGYTF. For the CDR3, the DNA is TGTGCCAGCAGAACCCCAGGGACAGTCCATGGCTACACCTTC.

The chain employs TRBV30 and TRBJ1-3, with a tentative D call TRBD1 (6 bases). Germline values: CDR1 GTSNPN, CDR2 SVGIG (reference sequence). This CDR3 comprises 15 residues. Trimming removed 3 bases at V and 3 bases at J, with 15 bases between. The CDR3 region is CAWRKGQTSGNTIYF. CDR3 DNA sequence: TGTGCCTGGAGAAAAGGACAGACCAGTGGAAACACCATATATTTT.

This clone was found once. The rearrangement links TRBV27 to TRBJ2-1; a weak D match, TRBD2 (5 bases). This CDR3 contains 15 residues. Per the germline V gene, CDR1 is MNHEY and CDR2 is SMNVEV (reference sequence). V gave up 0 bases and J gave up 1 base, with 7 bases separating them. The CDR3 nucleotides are TGTGCCAGCAGTTTATCGAGGGTTTCCTACAATGAGCAGTTCTTC. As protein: CASSLSRVSYNEQFF.

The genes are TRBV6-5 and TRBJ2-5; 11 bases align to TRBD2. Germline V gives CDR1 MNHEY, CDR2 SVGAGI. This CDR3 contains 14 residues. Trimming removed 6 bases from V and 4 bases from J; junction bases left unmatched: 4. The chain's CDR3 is CASRLAGVGETQYF. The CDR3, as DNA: TGTGCCAGCAGACTAGCGGGAGTCGGAGAGACCCAGTACTTC.

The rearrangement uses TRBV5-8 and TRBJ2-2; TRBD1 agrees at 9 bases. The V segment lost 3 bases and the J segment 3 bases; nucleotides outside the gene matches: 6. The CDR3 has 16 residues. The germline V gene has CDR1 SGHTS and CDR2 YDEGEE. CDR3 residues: CASSSWTGAYTGELFF. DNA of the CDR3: TGTGCCAGCAGCTCATGGACAGGGGCGTACACCGGGGAGCTGTTTTTT.

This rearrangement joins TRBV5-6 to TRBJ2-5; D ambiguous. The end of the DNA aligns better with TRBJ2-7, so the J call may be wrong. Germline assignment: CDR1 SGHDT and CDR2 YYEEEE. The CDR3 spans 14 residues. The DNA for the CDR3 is TGTGCCAGCAGCTCAATAGACATGACCTACGAGCAGTACTTC. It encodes CASSSIDMTYEQYF.

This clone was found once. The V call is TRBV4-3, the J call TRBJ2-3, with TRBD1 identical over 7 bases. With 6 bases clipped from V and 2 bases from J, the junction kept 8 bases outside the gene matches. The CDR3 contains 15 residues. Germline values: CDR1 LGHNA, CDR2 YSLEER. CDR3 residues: CASSHGTADTDTQYF. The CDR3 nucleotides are TGCGCCAGCAGTCATGGGACAGCGGACACAGATACGCAGTATTTT.

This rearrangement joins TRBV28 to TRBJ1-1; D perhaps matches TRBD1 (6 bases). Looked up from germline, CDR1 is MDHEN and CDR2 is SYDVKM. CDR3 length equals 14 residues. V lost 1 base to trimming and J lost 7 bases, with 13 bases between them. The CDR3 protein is CASSLSGQGNEAFF. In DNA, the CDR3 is TGTGCCAGCAGTTTATCAGGCCAGGGGAATGAAGCTTTCTTT.

The CDR3 DNA reads TGTGCCAGCAGTGTGCAGGGTAGGGGCTACGAGCAGTACTTC. Translation gives CASSVQGRGYEQYF. The chain recombines TRBV6-1 with TRBJ2-7; D perhaps matches TRBD1 (5 bases). This CDR3 is 14 amino acids long. Germline CDR1 reads MNHNS; CDR2 reads SASEGT. V was pared by 4 bases and J by 3 bases, with 13 bases between.

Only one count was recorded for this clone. DNA for the CDR3: TGTGCCAGCAGCGTAGCTAGGACTAGCGGGAGCACCGGGGAGCTGTTTTTT. It specifies CASSVARTSGSTGELFF. The chain uses TRBV9 and TRBJ2-2; 13 bases line up with TRBD2. The CDR3 spans 17 residues. V trimming: 0 bases; J trimming: 4 bases; junction bases outside the gene matches: 3. CDR1 and CDR2 (germline): SGDLS, YYNGEE. Together with reference TRBV9 and TRBJ2-2, the CDR3 gives the full variable domain: DSGVTQTPKHLITATGQRVTLRCSPRSGDLSVYWYQQSLDQGLQFLIQYYNGEERAKGNILERFSAQQFPDLHSELNLSSLELGDSALYFCASSVARTSGSTGELFFGEGSRLTVL.

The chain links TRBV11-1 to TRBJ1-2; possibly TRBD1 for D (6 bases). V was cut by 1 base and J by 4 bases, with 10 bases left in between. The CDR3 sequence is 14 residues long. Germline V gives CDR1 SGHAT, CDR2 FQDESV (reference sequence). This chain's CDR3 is CASSLGGQFYGYTF. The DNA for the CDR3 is TGTGCCAGCAGCTTAGGAGGACAGTTCTATGGCTACACCTTC.

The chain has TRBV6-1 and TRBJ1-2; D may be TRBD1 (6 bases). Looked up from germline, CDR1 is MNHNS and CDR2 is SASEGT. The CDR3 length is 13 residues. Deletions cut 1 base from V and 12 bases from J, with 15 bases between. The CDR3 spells CASSEGDTKRHTF. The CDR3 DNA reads TGTGCCAGCAGTGAAGGGGACACCAAAAGGCACACCTTC.

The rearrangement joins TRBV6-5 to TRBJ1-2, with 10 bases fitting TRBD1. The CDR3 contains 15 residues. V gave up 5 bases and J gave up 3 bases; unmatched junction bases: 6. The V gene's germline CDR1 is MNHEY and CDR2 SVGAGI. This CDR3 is CASSPWTGGDYGYTF. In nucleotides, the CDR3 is TGTGCCAGCAGTCCATGGACAGGGGGGGACTATGGCTACACCTTC.

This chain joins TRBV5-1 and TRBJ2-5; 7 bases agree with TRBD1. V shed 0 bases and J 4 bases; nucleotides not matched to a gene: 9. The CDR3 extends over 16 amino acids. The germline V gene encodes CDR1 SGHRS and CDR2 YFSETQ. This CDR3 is CASSLETGSQRETQYF. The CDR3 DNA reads TGCGCCAGCAGCTTGGAGACAGGGTCGCAGCGAGAGACCCAGTACTTC.

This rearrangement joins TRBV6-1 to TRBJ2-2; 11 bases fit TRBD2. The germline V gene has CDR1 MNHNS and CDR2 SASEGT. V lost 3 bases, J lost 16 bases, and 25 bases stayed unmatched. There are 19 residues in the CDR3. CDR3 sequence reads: CASSDRHGTGTSGTGGGFF. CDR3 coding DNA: TGTGCCAGCAGTGACAGACACGGAACCGGGACTAGCGGCACCGGGGGGGGGTTTTTT.

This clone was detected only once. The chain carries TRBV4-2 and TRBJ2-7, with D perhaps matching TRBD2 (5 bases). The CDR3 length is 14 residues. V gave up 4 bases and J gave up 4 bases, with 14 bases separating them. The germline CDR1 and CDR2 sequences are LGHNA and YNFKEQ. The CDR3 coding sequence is TGTGCCAGCAGCCCGGACTGGGGAGTGTACGAGCAGTACTTC. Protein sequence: CASSPDWGVYEQYF.

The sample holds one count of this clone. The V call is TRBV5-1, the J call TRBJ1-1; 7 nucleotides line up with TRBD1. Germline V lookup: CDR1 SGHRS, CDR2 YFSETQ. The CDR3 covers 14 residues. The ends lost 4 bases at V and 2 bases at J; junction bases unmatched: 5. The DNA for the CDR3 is TGCGCCAGCAGCACGGGACAGCCAAACACTGAAGCTTTCTTT. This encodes CASSTGQPNTEAFF.

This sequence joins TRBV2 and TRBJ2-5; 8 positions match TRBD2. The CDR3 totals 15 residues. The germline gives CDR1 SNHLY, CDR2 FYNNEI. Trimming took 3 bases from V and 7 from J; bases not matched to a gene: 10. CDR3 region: CASSDSGALGGTQYF. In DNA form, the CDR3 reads TGTGCCAGCAGTGATAGCGGGGCGCTGGGGGGGACCCAGTACTTC.

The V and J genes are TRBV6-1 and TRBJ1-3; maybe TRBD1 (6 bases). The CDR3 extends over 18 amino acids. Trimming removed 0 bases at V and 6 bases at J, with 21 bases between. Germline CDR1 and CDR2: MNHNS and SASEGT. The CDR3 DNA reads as TGTGCCAGCAGTGAAGCGCGTAATTTAGGACAGTCTCTAAACACCATATATTTT. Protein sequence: CASSEARNLGQSLNTIYF.

The DNA for the CDR3 is TGTGCCAGCAGCTTAGCTCGACAGGATTTTGCTTGGGACCACAATGAGCAGTTCTTC. Its translation is CASSLARQDFAWDHNEQFF. The gene calls are TRBV7-6 and TRBJ2-1; the D gene is possibly TRBD1 (6 bases). Germline V CDR1 and CDR2: SGHVS, FNYEAQ. The CDR3 runs to 19 residues. Trimming shortened V by 0 bases and J by 5 bases, and 23 bases separated the two germline ends.

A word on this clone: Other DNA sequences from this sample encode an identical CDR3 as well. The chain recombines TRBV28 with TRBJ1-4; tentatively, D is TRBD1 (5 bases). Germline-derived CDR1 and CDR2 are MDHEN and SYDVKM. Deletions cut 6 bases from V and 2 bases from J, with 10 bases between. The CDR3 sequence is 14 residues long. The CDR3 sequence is CASRQGSTNEKLFF. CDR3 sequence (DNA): TGTGCCAGCAGGCAGGGATCTACTAATGAAAAACTGTTTTTT.

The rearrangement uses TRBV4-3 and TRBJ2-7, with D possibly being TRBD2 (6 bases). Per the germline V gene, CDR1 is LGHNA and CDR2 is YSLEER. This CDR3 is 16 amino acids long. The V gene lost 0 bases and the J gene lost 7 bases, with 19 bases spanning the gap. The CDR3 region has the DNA TGCGCCAGCAGCCAAGAATGGATGGCAAGGAGCGGGGAGCAGTACTTC. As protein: CASSQEWMARSGEQYF.

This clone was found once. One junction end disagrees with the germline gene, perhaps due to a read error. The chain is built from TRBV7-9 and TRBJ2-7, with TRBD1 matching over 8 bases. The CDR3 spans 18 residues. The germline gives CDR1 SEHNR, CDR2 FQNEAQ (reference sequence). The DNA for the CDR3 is TGTTCCAGCAGCCCCTGGACAGGGTTGCGGGGACACCCCTACGAGCAGTACTTC. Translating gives CSSSPWTGLRGHPYEQYF.